This T cell receptor beta chain is drawn from a study of blood T cell repertoires in COVID-19. The length of the CDR3 is 15 residues. V shed 3 bases and J shed 4 bases, with 13 bases lying between them. CDR1 and CDR2 from the germline V gene are MNHNS and SASEGT. The repertoire was sequenced with immunoSEQ multiplex PCR; TCRdb's copy has only in-frame clones and lacks some. Counted here are 140,000 or so clones, approximately 84% occurring once; the ten biggest clones make up roughly 4.4%. The chain is built from TRBV6-1 and TRBJ1-5, with D tentatively TRBD1 (6 bases). The sequencing input was peripheral blood. This TCR was sampled from a human donor in a cohort sampled during active COVID-19. The CDR3 coding sequence is TGTGCCAGCAGTGAGATGAGAACAGGGAATCAGCCCCAGCATTTT. Translating gives CASSEMRTGNQPQHF.